Included here is one TCR beta chain sequence, with context. This record belongs to a study of cytotoxic CD8 clonotypes in ibrutinib-treated CLL. V was clipped by 0 bases and J by 2 bases, with 11 bases between them. The CDR3 totals 15 residues. Per the germline V gene, CDR1 is SGDLS and CDR2 is YYNGEE. The protocol was immunoSEQ multiplex PCR, while the TCRdb copy is restricted to in-frame clones and leaves out a portion. The sample contains tens of thousands of clones, roughly three quarters of which appear only once. Sequencing used PBMCs, obtained after 24 months of ibrutinib treatment. This chain uses TRBV9 with TRBJ1-2; D is undetermined. This TCR was recovered from a human donor with chronic lymphocytic leukemia. The CDR3 loop reads CASSVVPGMNYGYTF. The DNA of the CDR3 is TGTGCCAGCAGCGTAGTCCCAGGAATGAACTATGGCTACACCTTC. Full variable domain (missing parts from reference TRBV9 and TRBJ1-2): DSGVTQTPKHLITATGQRVTLRCSPRSGDLSVYWYQQSLDQGLQFLIQYYNGEERAKGNILERFSAQQFPDLHSELNLSSLELGDSALYFCASSVVPGMNYGYTFGSGTRLTVV.